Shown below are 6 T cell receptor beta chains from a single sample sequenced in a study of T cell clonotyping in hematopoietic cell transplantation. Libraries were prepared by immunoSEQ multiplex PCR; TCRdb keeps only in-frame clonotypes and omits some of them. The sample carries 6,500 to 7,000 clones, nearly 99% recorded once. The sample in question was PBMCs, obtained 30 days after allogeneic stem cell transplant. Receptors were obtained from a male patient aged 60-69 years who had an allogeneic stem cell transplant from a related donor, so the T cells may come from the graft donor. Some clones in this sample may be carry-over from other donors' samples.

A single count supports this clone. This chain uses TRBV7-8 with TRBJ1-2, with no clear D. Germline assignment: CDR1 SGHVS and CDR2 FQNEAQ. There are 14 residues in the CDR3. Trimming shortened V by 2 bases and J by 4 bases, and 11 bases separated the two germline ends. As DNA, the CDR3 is TGTGCCAGCAGCTTATCGGCGGAGGTCTATGGCTACACCTTC. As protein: CASSLSAEVYGYTF.

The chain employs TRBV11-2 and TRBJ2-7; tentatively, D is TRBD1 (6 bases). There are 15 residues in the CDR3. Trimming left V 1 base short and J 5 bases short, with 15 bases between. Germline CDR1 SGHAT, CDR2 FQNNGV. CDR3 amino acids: CASSLASGEWDEQYF. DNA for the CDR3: TGTGCCAGCAGCTTAGCCTCAGGGGAGTGGGACGAGCAGTACTTC.

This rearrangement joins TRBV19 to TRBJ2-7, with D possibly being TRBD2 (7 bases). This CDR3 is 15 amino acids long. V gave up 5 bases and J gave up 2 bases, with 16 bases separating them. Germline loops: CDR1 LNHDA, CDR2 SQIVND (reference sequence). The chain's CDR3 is CASSDERGGTYEQYF. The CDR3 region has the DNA TGTGCCAGTAGTGACGAGAGGGGGGGAACCTACGAGCAGTACTTC.

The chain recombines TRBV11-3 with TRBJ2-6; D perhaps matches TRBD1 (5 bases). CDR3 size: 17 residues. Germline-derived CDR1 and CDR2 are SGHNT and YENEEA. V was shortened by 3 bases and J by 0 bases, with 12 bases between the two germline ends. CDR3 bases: TGTGCCAGCAGCTTTGGGGCAGAGAGCTCTGGGGCCAACGTCCTGACTTTC. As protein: CASSFGAESSGANVLTF.

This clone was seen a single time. For the CDR3, the DNA is TGCGCCAGCAGCTTGGGACAGGATAACACCGGGGAGCTGTTTTTT. The encoded protein is CASSLGQDNTGELFF. The rearrangement joins TRBV5-1 to TRBJ2-2; maybe TRBD1 (6 bases). V gave up 0 bases and J gave up 2 bases, with 8 bases separating them. The CDR3 is 15 amino acids. Germline loops: CDR1 SGHRS, CDR2 YFSETQ.

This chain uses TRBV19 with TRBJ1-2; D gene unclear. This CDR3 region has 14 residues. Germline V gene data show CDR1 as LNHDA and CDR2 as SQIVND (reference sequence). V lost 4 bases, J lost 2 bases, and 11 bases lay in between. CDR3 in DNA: TGTGCCAGTAGTAAAGGACGGACCAACTATGGCTACACCTTC. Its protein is CASSKGRTNYGYTF. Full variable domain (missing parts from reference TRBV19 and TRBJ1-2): DGGITQSPKYLFRKEGQNVTLSCEQNLNHDAMYWYRQDPGQGLRLIYYSQIVNDFQKGDIAEGYSVSREKKESFPLTVTSAQKNPTAFYLCASSKGRTNYGYTFGSGTRLTVV.